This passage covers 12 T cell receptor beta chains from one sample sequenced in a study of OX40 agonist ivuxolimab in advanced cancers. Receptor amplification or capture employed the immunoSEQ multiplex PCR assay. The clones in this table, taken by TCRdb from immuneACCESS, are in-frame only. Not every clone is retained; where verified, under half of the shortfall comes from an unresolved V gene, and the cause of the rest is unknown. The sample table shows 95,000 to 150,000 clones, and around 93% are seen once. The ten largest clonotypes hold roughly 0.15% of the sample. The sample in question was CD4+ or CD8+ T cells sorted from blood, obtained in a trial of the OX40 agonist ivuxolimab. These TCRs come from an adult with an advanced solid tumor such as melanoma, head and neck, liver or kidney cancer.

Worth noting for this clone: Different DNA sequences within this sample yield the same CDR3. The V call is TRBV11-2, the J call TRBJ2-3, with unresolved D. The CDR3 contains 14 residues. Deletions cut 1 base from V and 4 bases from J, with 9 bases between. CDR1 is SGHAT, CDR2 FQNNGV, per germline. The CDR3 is CASSLVAGADTQYF. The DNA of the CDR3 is TGTGCCAGCAGCTTAGTGGCAGGCGCAGATACGCAGTATTTT. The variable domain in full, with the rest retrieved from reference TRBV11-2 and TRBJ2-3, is EAGVAQSPRYKIIEKRQSVAFWCNPISGHATLYWYQQILGQGPKLLIQFQNNGVVDDSQLPKDRFSAERLKGVDSTLKIQPAKLEDSAVYLCASSLVAGADTQYFGPGTRLTVL.

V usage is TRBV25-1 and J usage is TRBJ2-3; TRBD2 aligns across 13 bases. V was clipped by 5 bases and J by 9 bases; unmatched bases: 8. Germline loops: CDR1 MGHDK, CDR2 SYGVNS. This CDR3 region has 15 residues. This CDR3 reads CASSRTGTSGITQYF. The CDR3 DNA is TGTGCCAGCAGTCGAACCGGGACTAGCGGGATCACGCAGTATTTT.

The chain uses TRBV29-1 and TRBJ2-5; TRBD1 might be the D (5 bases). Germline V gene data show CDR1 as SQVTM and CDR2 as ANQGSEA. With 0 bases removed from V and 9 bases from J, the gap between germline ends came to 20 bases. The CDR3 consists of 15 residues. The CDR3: CSVEDQPGKDGAQYF. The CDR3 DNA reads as TGCAGCGTTGAAGACCAGCCAGGGAAGGATGGGGCCCAGTACTTC.

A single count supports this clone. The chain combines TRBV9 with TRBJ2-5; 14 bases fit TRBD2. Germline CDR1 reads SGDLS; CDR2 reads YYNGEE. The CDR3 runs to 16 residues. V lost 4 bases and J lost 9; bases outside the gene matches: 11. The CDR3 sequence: CASSPRLAGGQLPQYF. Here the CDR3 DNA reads TGTGCCAGCAGCCCTAGACTAGCGGGGGGGCAGTTGCCCCAGTACTTC.

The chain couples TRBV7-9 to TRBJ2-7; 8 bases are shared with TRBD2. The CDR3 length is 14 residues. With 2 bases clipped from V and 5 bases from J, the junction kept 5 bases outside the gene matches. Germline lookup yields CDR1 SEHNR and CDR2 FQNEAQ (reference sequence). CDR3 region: CASSLSGTRNEQYF. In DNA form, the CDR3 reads TGTGCCAGCAGCTTAAGCGGGACTAGGAACGAGCAGTACTTC.

This CDR3 is CASRPGGSRTGELFF. Here the CDR3 DNA reads TGCGCCAGCCGTCCGGGGGGGAGCCGAACCGGGGAGCTGTTTTTT. The genes are TRBV4-3 and TRBJ2-2; 8 bases agree with TRBD2. Unmatched junction bases numbered 10, after V lost 8 bases and J lost 5 bases. Germline-derived CDR1 and CDR2 are LGHNA and YSLEER. This CDR3 contains 15 residues.

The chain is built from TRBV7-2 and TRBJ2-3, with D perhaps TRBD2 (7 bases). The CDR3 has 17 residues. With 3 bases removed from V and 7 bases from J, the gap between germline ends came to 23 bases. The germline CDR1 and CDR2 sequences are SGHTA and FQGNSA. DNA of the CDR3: TGTGCCAGCAGCTTGAGACTAGCAACCGTAGGGGGAAATACGCAGTATTTT. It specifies CASSLRLATVGGNTQYF. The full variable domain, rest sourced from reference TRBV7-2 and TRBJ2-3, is GAGVSQSPSNKVTEKGKDVELRCDPISGHTALYWYRQSLGQGLEFLIYFQGNSAPDKSGLPSDRFSAERTGGSVSTLTIQRTQQEDSAVYLCASSLRLATVGGNTQYFGPGTRLTVL.

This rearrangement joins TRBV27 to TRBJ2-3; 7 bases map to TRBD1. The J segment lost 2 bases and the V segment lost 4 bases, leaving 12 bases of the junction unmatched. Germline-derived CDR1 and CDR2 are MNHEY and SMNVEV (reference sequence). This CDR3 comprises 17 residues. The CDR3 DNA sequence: TGTGCCAGCAGTTCCTCGCACGGGACAGCCTTCACAGATACGCAGTATTTT. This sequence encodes CASSSSHGTAFTDTQYF.

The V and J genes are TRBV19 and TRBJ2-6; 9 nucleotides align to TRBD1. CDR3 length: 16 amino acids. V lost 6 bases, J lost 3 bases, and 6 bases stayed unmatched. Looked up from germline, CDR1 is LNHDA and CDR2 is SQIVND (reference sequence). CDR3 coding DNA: TGTGCCAGTAGCCGGGGGACAGGGAGTGGGGCCAACGTCCTGACTTTC. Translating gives CASSRGTGSGANVLTF.

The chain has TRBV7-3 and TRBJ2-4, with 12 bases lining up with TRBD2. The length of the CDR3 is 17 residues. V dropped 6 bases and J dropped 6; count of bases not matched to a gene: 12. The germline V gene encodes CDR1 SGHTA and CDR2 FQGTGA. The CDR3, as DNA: TGTGCCAGCAGACATTCTGGACTAGCGGGAAGCTCAAACATTCAGTACTTC. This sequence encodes CASRHSGLAGSSNIQYF.

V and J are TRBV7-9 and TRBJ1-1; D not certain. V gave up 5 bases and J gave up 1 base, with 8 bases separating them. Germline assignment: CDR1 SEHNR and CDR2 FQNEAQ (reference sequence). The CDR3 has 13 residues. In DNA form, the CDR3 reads TGTGCCAGCAGCAGCCTGGGGAACACTGAAGCTTTCTTT. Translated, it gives CASSSLGNTEAFF.

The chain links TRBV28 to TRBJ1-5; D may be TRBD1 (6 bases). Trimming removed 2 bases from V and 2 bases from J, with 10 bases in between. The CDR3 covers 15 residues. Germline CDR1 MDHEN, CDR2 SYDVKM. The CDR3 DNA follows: TGTGCCAGCAGTTTAAGGTCAGGGGGCAATCAGCCCCAGCATTTT. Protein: CASSLRSGGNQPQHF.